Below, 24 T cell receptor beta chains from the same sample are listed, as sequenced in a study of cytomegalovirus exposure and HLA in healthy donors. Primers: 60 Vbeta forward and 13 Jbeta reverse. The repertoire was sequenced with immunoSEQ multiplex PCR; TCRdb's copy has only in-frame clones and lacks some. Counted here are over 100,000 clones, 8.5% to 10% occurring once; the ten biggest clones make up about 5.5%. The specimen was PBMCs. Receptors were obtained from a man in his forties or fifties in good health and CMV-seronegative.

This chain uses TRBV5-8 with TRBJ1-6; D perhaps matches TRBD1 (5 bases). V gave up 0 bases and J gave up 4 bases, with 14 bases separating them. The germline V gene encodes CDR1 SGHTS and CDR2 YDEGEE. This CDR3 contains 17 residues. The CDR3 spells CASSLGRGPGYNSPLHF. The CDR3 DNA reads TGTGCCAGCAGCTTGGGGCGGGGCCCGGGGTATAATTCACCCCTCCACTTT.

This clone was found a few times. The DNA of the CDR3 is TGTGCCAGCACCAGGGCAGGGGGCGGCTCCTACGAGCAGTACTTC. Translated: CASTRAGGGSYEQYF. The chain carries TRBV6-5 and TRBJ2-7; 8 bases are a match to TRBD1. Germline CDR1 is MNHEY and CDR2 is SVGAGI. There are 15 residues in the CDR3. Germline trimming cut 7 bases from V and 0 bases from J; bases unmatched to any gene: 8.

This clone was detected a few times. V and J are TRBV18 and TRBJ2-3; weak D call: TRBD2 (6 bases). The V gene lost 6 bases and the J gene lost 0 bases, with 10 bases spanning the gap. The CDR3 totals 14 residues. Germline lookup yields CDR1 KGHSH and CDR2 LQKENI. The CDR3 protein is CASSGEASTDTQYF. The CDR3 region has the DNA TGTGCCAGCTCCGGGGAGGCTAGCACAGATACGCAGTATTTT.

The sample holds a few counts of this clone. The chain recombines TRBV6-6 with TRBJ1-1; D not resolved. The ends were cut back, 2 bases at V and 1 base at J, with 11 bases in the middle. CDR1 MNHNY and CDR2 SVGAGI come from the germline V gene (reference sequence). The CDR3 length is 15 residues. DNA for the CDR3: TGTGCCAGCAGTTACGGCCCGCCTGGGAACACTGAAGCTTTCTTT. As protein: CASSYGPPGNTEAFF.

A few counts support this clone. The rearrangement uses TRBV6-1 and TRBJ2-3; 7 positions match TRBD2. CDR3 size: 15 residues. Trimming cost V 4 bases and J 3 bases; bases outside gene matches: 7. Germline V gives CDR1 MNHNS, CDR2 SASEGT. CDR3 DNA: TGTGCCAGCAGTGTTGTAAGCGGGGATACAGATACGCAGTATTTT. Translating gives CASSVVSGDTDTQYF.

The CDR3 nucleotides are TGTGCCAGTAGTAGCCTCCTCGGAGCCTACGAGCAGTACTTC. This encodes CASSSLLGAYEQYF. This chain joins TRBV19 and TRBJ2-7; no firm D call. Germline V lookup: CDR1 LNHDA, CDR2 SQIVND (reference sequence). Trimming removed 4 bases at V and 2 bases at J, with 12 bases between. This CDR3 comprises 14 residues.

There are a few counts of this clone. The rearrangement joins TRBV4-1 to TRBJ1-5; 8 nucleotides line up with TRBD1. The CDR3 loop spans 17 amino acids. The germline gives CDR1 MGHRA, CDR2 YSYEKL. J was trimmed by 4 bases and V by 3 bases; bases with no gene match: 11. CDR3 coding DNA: TGCGCCAGCAGCCACAGGGACAGGAAGGTCCCAAATCAGCCCCAGCATTTT. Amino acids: CASSHRDRKVPNQPQHF.

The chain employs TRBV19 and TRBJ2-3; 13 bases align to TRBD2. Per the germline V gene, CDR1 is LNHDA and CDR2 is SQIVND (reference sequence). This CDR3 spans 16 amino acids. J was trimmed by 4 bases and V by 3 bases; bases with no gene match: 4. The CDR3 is CASSIGLAGASDTQYF. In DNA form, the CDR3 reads TGTGCCAGTAGTATTGGACTAGCGGGAGCGTCAGATACGCAGTATTTT.

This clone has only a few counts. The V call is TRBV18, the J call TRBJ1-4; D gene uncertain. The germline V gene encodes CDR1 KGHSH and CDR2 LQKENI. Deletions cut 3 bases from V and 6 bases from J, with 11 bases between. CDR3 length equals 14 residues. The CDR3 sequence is CASSPGGLDEKLFF. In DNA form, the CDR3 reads TGTGCCAGCTCACCCGGAGGTCTCGATGAAAAACTGTTTTTT. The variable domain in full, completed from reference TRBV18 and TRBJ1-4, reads NAGVMQNPRHLVRRRGQEARLRCSPMKGHSHVYWYRQLPEEGLKFMVYLQKENIIDESGMPKERFSAEFPKEGPSILRIQQVVRGDSAAYFCASSPGGLDEKLFFGSGTQLSVL.

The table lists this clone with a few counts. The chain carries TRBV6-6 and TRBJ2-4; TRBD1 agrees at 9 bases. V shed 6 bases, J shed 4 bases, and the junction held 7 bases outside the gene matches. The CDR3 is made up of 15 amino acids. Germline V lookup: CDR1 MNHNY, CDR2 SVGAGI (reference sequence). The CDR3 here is CASRDSGTGKNIQYF. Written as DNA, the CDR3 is TGTGCCAGCAGAGACTCGGGGACAGGGAAAAACATTCAGTACTTC.

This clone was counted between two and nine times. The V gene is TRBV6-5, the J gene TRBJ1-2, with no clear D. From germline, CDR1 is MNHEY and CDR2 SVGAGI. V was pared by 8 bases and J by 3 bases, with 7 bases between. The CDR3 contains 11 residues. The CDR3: CASGSDYGYTF. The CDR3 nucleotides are TGTGCCAGCGGTTCCGACTATGGCTACACCTTC.

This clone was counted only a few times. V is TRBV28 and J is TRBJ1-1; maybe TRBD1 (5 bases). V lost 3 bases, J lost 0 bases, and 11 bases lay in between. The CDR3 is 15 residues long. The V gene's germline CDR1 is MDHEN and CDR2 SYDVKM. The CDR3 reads CASSLRQGVNTEAFF. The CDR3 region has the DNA TGTGCCAGCAGTTTGAGGCAGGGTGTGAACACTGAAGCTTTCTTT.

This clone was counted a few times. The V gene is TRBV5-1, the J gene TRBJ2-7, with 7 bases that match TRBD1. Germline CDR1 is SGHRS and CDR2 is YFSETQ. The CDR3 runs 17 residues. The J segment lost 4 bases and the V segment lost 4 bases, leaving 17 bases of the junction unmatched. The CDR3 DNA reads TGCGCCAGCAGCGTACCCGAAGCCGGGACAGTATTATACGAGCAGTACTTC. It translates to CASSVPEAGTVLYEQYF.

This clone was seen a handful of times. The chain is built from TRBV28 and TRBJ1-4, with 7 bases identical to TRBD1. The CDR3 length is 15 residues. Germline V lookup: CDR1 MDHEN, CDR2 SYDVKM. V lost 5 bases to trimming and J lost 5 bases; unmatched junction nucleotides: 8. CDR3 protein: CASSLQGRKNEKLFF. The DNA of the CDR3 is TGTGCCAGCAGTCTACAGGGGAGGAAAAATGAAAAACTGTTTTTT.

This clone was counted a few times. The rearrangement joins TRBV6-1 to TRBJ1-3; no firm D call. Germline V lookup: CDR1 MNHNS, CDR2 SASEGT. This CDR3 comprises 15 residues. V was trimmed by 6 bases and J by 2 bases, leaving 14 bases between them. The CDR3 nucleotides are TGTGCCAGCAGCCTTTCAGGCGTGACTGGAAACACCATATATTTT. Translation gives CASSLSGVTGNTIYF.

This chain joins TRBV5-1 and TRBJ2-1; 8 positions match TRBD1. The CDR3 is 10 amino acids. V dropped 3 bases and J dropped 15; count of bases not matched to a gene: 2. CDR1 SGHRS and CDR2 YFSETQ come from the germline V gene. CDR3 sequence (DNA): TGCGCCAGCAGCTCGGACAGGGTGTTCTTC. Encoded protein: CASSSDRVFF.

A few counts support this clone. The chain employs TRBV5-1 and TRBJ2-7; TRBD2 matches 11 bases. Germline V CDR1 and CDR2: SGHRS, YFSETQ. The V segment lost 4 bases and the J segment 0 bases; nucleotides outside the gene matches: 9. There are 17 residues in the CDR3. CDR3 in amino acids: CASSPGTSGGISYEQYF. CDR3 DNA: TGCGCCAGCAGCCCTGGGACTAGCGGAGGGATCTCCTACGAGCAGTACTTC.

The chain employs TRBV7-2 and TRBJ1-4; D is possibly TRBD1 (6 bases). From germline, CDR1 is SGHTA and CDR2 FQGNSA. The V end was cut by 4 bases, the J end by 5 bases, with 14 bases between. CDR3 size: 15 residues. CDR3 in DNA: TGTGCCAGCAGCTCCGGACAGTCGGGGAATGAAAAACTGTTTTTT. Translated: CASSSGQSGNEKLFF. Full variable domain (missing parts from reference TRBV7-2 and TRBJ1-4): GAGVSQSPSNKVTEKGKDVELRCDPISGHTALYWYRQSLGQGLEFLIYFQGNSAPDKSGLPSDRFSAERTGGSVSTLTIQRTQQEDSAVYLCASSSGQSGNEKLFFGSGTQLSVL.

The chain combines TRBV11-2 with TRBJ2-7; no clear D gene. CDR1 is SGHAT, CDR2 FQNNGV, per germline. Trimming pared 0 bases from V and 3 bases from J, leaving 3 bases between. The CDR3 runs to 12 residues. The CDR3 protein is CASSLDLYEQYF. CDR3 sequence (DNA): TGTGCCAGCAGCTTAGATCTCTACGAGCAGTACTTC. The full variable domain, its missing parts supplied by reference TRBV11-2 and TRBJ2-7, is EAGVAQSPRYKIIEKRQSVAFWCNPISGHATLYWYQQILGQGPKLLIQFQNNGVVDDSQLPKDRFSAERLKGVDSTLKIQPAKLEDSAVYLCASSLDLYEQYFGPGTRLTVT.

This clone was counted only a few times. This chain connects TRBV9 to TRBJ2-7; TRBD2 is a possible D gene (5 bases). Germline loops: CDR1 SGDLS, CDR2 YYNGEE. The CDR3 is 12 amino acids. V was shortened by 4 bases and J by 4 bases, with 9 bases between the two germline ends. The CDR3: CASSPGSYEQYF. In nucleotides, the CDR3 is TGTGCCAGCAGCCCGGGATCGTACGAGCAGTACTTC.

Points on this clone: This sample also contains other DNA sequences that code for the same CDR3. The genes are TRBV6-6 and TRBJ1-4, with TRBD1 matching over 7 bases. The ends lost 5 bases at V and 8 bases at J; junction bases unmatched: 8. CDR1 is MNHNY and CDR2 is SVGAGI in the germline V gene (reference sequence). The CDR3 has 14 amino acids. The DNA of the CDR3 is TGTGCCAGCAGTCCCGACAGGGTAGGGGAAAAACTGTTTTTT. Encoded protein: CASSPDRVGEKLFF.

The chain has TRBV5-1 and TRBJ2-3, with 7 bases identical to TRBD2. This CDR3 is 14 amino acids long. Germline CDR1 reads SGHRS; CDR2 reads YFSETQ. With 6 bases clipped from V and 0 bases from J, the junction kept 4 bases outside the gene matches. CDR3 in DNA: TGCGCCAGCAACCGAGCGGGGAGCACAGATACGCAGTATTTT. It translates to CASNRAGSTDTQYF.

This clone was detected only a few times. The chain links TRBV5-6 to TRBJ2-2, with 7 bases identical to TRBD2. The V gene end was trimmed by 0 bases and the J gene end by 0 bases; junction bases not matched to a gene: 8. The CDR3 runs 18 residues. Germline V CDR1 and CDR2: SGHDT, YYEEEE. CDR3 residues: CASSLGAGGTTNTGELFF. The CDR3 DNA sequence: TGTGCCAGCAGCTTGGGGGCTGGTGGGACTACGAACACCGGGGAGCTGTTTTTT.

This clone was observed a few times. CDR3 DNA: TGTGCCAGCAGTTATGGCCAGGTGCTCACCGGGGAGCTGTTTTTT. It specifies CASSYGQVLTGELFF. The V call is TRBV6-7, the J call TRBJ2-2; no clear D gene. TRBV6-7 is annotated as an ORF whose role is uncertain. The CDR3 has 15 residues. V was trimmed by 3 bases and J by 4 bases, leaving 12 bases between them.